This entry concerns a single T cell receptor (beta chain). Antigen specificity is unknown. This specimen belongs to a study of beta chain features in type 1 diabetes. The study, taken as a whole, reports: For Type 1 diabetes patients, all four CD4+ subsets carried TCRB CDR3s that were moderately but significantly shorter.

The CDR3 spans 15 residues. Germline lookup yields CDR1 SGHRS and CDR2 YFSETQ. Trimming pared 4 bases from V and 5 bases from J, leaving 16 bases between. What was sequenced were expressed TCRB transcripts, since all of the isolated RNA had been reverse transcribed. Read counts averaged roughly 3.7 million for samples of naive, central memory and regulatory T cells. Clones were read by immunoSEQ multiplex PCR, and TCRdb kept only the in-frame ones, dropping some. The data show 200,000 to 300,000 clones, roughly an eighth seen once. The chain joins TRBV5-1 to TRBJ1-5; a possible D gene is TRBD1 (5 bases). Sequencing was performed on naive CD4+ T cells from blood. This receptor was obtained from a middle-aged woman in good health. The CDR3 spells CASSPQGIRDQPQHF. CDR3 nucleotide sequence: TGCGCCAGCAGCCCGCAGGGTATTCGGGATCAGCCCCAGCATTTT.